The source of this TCR beta chain is a study of blood T cell repertoires in COVID-19. Cohort placement rested on clinical history that participants reported themselves. This CDR3 has 18 residues. Unmatched junction bases numbered 14, after V lost 4 bases and J lost 0 bases. Germline loops: CDR1 LGHDT, CDR2 YNNKEL (reference sequence). Assay: immunoSEQ multiplex PCR; the TCRdb copy retains only in-frame clones and omits some. The profile shows about 320,000 clones, about 92% of them singletons. J is TRBJ1-1 and V is TRBV3-1 (or the pseudogene TRBV3-2); 7 nucleotides line up with TRBD1. The clonotype originates from a man in his 60s who had recovered from COVID-19. Sample: PBMCs or T cells enriched from blood (not recorded which). The CDR3 region is CASSPGRLRGVMNTEAFF. The CDR3 coding sequence is TGTGCCAGCAGCCCCGGACGGCTCAGGGGGGTGATGAACACTGAAGCTTTCTTT.